This TCR beta chain was found in a study of T cell clonotyping in hematopoietic cell transplantation. Time point meaning: recipient sample about 28 days before transplant, after cytoreduction. Recipient blood drawn about 28 days pretransplant and days 30, 100, 180 after. Trimming shortened V by 0 bases and J by 1 base, and 10 bases separated the two germline ends. The CDR3 is 16 amino acids. Per the germline V gene, CDR1 is SGHRS and CDR2 is YFSETQ. General study points: Pathologically expanded recipient clonotypes increased progressively from day 30 to day 180 as diversity fell.

Notes on this clone: Its matching antigen is unknown.

TCRdb's table, derived via immunoSEQ multiplex PCR, lists solely in-frame clones and lacks some. The sample carries 35,000 to 50,000 clones, roughly 85% recorded once. The receptor's source is a man between 60 and 75 years old with acute myeloid leukemia. Some clones in this sample may be carry-over from other donors' samples. V gene TRBV5-1 combines with J gene TRBJ2-2; D call uncertain. The sequenced sample was peripheral blood mononuclear cells, obtained before stem cell transplant. The CDR3 is CASSLVSVQNTGELFF. CDR3 nucleotides: TGCGCCAGCAGCTTGGTTTCAGTCCAGAACACCGGGGAGCTGTTTTTT.